A single sample is the source of the 17 T cell receptor beta chains below, sequenced in a study of PD-L1 blockade in urothelial cancer. Profiling relied on immunoSEQ multiplex PCR, and the TCRdb table lists in-frame clones only, not all of them. The sample consists of 90,000 to 120,000 clones, about 85% of them appearing once. Sequencing used PBMCs, obtained around atezolizumab (anti-PD-L1) treatment. All receptors come from a man in his fifties or sixties with urothelial cancer.

The chain employs TRBV2 and TRBJ2-3, with TRBD2 as a possible D gene (6 bases). This CDR3 region has 16 residues. Germline CDR1 SNHLY, CDR2 FYNNEI. Trimming pared 5 bases from V and 0 bases from J, leaving 15 bases between. CDR3 in DNA: TGTGCCAGCAGTTCGAGCGGAGGGTTAAGCACAGATACGCAGTATTTT. Translating it yields CASSSSGGLSTDTQYF.

The J gene is TRBJ2-1, the V gene TRBV7-9, with 9 positions matching TRBD1. The CDR3 contains 15 residues. The germline V gene encodes CDR1 SEHNR and CDR2 FQNEAQ (reference sequence). Losses at the gene ends were 1 base for V and 14 bases for J; bases not matched to a gene: 12. The CDR3 reads CASSLGHGGQGYKFF. DNA of the CDR3: TGTGCCAGCAGCTTAGGGCATGGAGGACAGGGGTACAAGTTCTTC. Drawing the rest from reference TRBV7-9 and TRBJ2-1, the complete variable domain is DTGVSQNPRHKITKRGQNVTFRCDPISEHNRLYWYRQTLGQGPEFLTYFQNEAQLEKSRLLSDRFSAERPKGSFSTLEIQRTEQGDSAMYLCASSLGHGGQGYKFFGPGTRLTVL.

The chain is built from TRBV28 and TRBJ1-1; 9 bases agree with TRBD1. Trimming at V came to 5 bases and at J to 4 bases, leaving 2 bases not matched to a gene. CDR3 length: 13 amino acids. CDR1 and CDR2 from the germline V gene are MDHEN and SYDVKM. CDR3 in amino acids: CASSEDRGTEAFF. As DNA, the CDR3 is TGTGCCAGCAGTGAGGACAGGGGCACTGAAGCTTTCTTT.

The chain joins TRBV28 to TRBJ2-4; weak D call: TRBD2 (5 bases). Germline assignment: CDR1 MDHEN and CDR2 SYDVKM. The V and J ends lost 2 bases and 0 bases respectively, with 17 bases between them. CDR3 length: 18 amino acids. The CDR3 bases are TGTGCCAGCAGTTTACCTTCACGAGCGGAGCTAGCCAAAAACATTCAGTACTTC. Residues: CASSLPSRAELAKNIQYF.

The chain links TRBV6-5 to TRBJ2-1; weak D call: TRBD1 (5 bases). The ends were cut back, 6 bases at V and 4 bases at J, with 7 bases in the middle. The CDR3 length is 12 residues. The germline V gene encodes CDR1 MNHEY and CDR2 SVGAGI. CDR3: CASSHRYNEQFF. In DNA form, the CDR3 reads TGTGCCAGCAGCCACAGGTACAATGAGCAGTTCTTC.

The chain is built from TRBV6-5 and TRBJ2-5; 10 nucleotides line up with TRBD2. The V segment lost 6 bases and the J segment 5 bases; nucleotides outside the gene matches: 6. The CDR3 covers 14 residues. Per germline, CDR1 MNHEY and CDR2 SVGAGI. The CDR3 loop is CASRSSGRVETQYF. The DNA for the CDR3 is TGTGCCAGCAGATCGAGCGGGAGGGTCGAGACCCAGTACTTC.

Points on this clone: One junction end disagrees with the germline gene, perhaps due to a read error. V usage is TRBV7-7 and J usage is TRBJ2-1; 10 bases fit TRBD2. This CDR3 has 15 residues. Germline assignment: CDR1 SSHAT and CDR2 FNYEAQ (reference sequence). CDR3 in amino acids: CASSLRLAGYNEQFF. The CDR3 DNA is TGTGCTAGCAGCCTGCGACTAGCGGGCTACAATGAGCAGTTCTTC.

The rearrangement uses TRBV19 and TRBJ2-3; TRBD2 matches 7 bases. This CDR3 has 15 residues. CDR1 is LNHDA, CDR2 SQIVND, per germline (reference sequence). Germline trimming cut 4 bases from V and 1 base from J; bases unmatched to any gene: 5. CDR3 in amino acids: CASSTSSGGTDTQYF. The CDR3 coding sequence is TGTGCCAGTAGTACGTCTAGCGGAGGCACAGATACGCAGTATTTT.

This chain links TRBV11-3 with TRBJ2-7; tentative D call: TRBD1 (6 bases). The germline V and J ends were trimmed by 4 bases and 2 bases, with 15 bases remaining between them. Germline-derived CDR1 and CDR2 are SGHNT and YENEEA. This CDR3 is 15 amino acids long. CDR3 nucleotide sequence: TGTGCCAGCAGCTCACCTAGGGACACCACCTACGAGCAGTACTTC. Residues: CASSSPRDTTYEQYF.

This chain connects TRBV5-1 to TRBJ2-1, with a possible D match to TRBD1 (5 bases). CDR3 length: 14 residues. Germline CDR1 reads SGHRS; CDR2 reads YFSETQ. V lost 5 bases and J 3 bases, leaving 12 bases between the germline ends. The DNA for the CDR3 is TGCGCCAGCAGACAGGTAGTTAGCTACAATGAGCAGTTCTTC. It codes for CASRQVVSYNEQFF.

The DNA of the CDR3 is TGTGCCAGTAGTATTGGCGGGGGACGCCTCTATGAGCAGTTCTTC. Its protein is CASSIGGGRLYEQFF. The V call is TRBV19, the J call TRBJ2-1, with 7 bases lining up with TRBD2. Per the germline V gene, CDR1 is LNHDA and CDR2 is SQIVND (reference sequence). J was trimmed by 8 bases and V by 3 bases; bases with no gene match: 10. The length of the CDR3 is 15 residues.

Only a few counts were recorded for this clone. The chain combines TRBV19 with TRBJ2-7, with 11 bases aligning to TRBD2. This CDR3 has 14 residues. V lost 9 bases, J lost 2 bases, and 6 bases stayed unmatched. CDR1 and CDR2 (germline): LNHDA, SQIVND (reference sequence). CDR3 region: CASARTSGPYEQYF. Written as DNA, the CDR3 is TGTGCCAGCGCAAGGACTAGCGGGCCCTACGAGCAGTACTTC.

This clone was recorded only once. The chain is built from TRBV19 and TRBJ2-1; D perhaps matches TRBD1 (6 bases). Trimming shortened V by 6 bases and J by 5 bases, and 11 bases separated the two germline ends. The CDR3 has 13 residues. Germline V gives CDR1 LNHDA, CDR2 SQIVND (reference sequence). The chain's CDR3 is CASSWDMDNEQFF. DNA for the CDR3: TGTGCCAGTAGCTGGGACATGGACAATGAGCAGTTCTTC.

V usage is TRBV15 and J usage is TRBJ1-6; a weak D match, TRBD1 (6 bases). The CDR3 sequence is 15 residues long. With 3 bases removed from V and 5 bases from J, the gap between germline ends came to 11 bases. Germline assignment: CDR1 LNHNV and CDR2 YYDKDF (reference sequence). The DNA of the CDR3 is TGTGCCACCAGCAGGACAGGATTGAATAATTCACCCCTCCACTTT. This gives the protein CATSRTGLNNSPLHF.

This CDR3 reads CASSGLAGGSLLGWETQYF. The CDR3 region has the DNA TGCGCCAGCAGTGGACTAGCGGGAGGCTCCCTCCTCGGGTGGGAGACCCAGTACTTC. V gene TRBV10-1 combines with J gene TRBJ2-5; 13 bases match TRBD2. The CDR3 covers 19 residues. Germline V lookup: CDR1 WNHNN, CDR2 SYGVQD (reference sequence). With V trimmed by 4 bases and J by 5 bases, 16 bases remained unmatched.

This chain joins TRBV18 and TRBJ1-4; 10 bases match TRBD1. Germline V gene lookup returns CDR1 KGHSH and CDR2 LQKENI. This CDR3 has 16 amino acids. With 3 bases clipped from V and 7 bases from J, the junction kept 8 bases outside the gene matches. The CDR3 nucleotides are TGTGCCAGCTCACCGGGGGCCTGGGACAGGGGTGAAAAACTGTTTTTT. Translating gives CASSPGAWDRGEKLFF. The full variable domain, completed using reference TRBV18 and TRBJ1-4, is NAGVMQNPRHLVRRRGQEARLRCSPMKGHSHVYWYRQLPEEGLKFMVYLQKENIIDESGMPKERFSAEFPKEGPSILRIQQVVRGDSAAYFCASSPGAWDRGEKLFFGSGTQLSVL.

The chain recombines TRBV2 with TRBJ2-7, with TRBD1 matching over 9 bases. Germline CDR1 and CDR2: SNHLY and FYNNEI. The CDR3 spans 15 residues. V was clipped by 4 bases and J by 7 bases; unmatched bases: 11. The chain's CDR3 is CASSAYRGPVQEQYF. The CDR3 DNA is TGTGCCAGCAGTGCGTACAGGGGGCCAGTCCAGGAGCAGTACTTC. Variable domain in full (rest from reference TRBV2 and TRBJ2-7): EPEVTQTPSHQVTQMGQEVILRCVPISNHLYFYWYRQILGQKVEFLVSFYNNEISEKSEIFDDQFSVERPDGSNFTLKIRSTKLEDSAMYFCASSAYRGPVQEQYFGPGTRLTVT.